Listed here are 16 T cell receptor beta chains from one sample, sequenced in a study of CD8 T cells in ankylosing spondylitis. MiXCR, applied by TCRdb to the 5' RACE reads, yields one record per CDR3 protein. This sample carries about 160,000 distinct CDR3 sequences, approximately 9.9% of them seen once, and the ten largest clones take roughly 16%. Sequenced: blood, either unsorted or a sorted T cell fraction (not recorded which). The receptor source for this set is a female donor with ankylosing spondylitis or in good health (not recorded which).

The CDR3 loop is CASSFPGQAPGQYF. DNA of the CDR3: TGTGCCAGCAGCTTCCCGGGACAAGCCCCGGGGCAGTACTTC. V gene TRBV7-9 combines with J gene TRBJ2-7; a weak D match, TRBD1 (6 bases). Trimming removed 3 bases from V and 9 bases from J, with 18 bases in between. The CDR3 sequence is 14 residues long. The germline gives CDR1 SEHNR, CDR2 FQNEAQ (reference sequence).

This clonotype has just a few counts. The CDR3 protein is CASISAVFYEQYF. For the CDR3, the DNA is TGTGCCAGCATATCAGCTGTCTTCTACGAGCAGTACTTC. This chain uses TRBV6-1 with TRBJ2-7; D gene unclear. The length of the CDR3 is 13 residues. From germline, CDR1 is MNHNS and CDR2 SASEGT. V lost 7 bases to trimming and J lost 3 bases, with 13 bases between them.

This clonotype appeared a few times. The chain combines TRBV5-1 with TRBJ2-7; D perhaps matches TRBD1 (6 bases). This CDR3 is 14 amino acids long. CDR1 and CDR2 (germline): SGHRS, YFSETQ. V was shortened by 1 base and J by 4 bases, with 12 bases between the two germline ends. This CDR3 reads CASSLRGSVYEQYF. The CDR3 DNA is TGCGCCAGCAGCTTGAGGGGGAGCGTGTACGAGCAGTACTTC.

This clonotype was detected many times. The genes are TRBV29-1 and TRBJ2-7, with D perhaps given as TRBD1 or TRBD2 (5 bases each). V shed 6 bases and J shed 2 bases, with 17 bases lying between them. Germline assignment: CDR1 SQVTM and CDR2 ANQGSEA. The length of the CDR3 is 14 residues. The CDR3 reads CSVPAKGTPYEQYF. In DNA, the CDR3 is TGCAGCGTCCCCGCGAAGGGGACCCCCTACGAGCAGTACTTC.

V is TRBV20-1 and J is TRBJ2-7, with 7 nucleotides matching TRBD2. Germline lookup yields CDR1 DFQATT and CDR2 SNEGSKA (reference sequence). With 2 bases clipped from V and 0 bases from J, the junction kept 16 bases outside the gene matches. The CDR3 extends over 18 amino acids. CDR3 residues: CSARPLLLAGLSSYEQYF. Written as DNA, the CDR3 is TGCAGTGCTAGACCCCTTCTTTTAGCGGGTTTAAGCTCCTACGAGCAGTACTTC.

This clonotype was picked up a small number of times. The genes are TRBV9 and TRBJ2-1, with 8 bases identical to TRBD2. The length of the CDR3 is 16 residues. With 1 base clipped from V and 0 bases from J, the junction kept 3 bases outside the gene matches. Looked up from germline, CDR1 is SGDLS and CDR2 is YYNGEE. CDR3 nucleotide sequence: TGTGCCAGCAGCGTAACGGGAGGGAGCTCCTACAATGAGCAGTTCTTC. Residues: CASSVTGGSSYNEQFF.

This clonotype was seen a handful of times. The chain employs TRBV7-9 and TRBJ1-1, with 8 bases fitting TRBD1. The CDR3 has 16 amino acids. After removal of 3 bases from V and 1 base from J, the junction contained 7 bases not matched to a gene. Germline V gene lookup returns CDR1 SEHNR and CDR2 FQNEAQ (reference sequence). The CDR3 DNA is TGTGCCAGCAGCTTGGGGCCGACAGGGGAGAACACTGAAGCTTTCTTT. Its protein is CASSLGPTGENTEAFF.

The V and J genes are TRBV3-1 and TRBJ2-1, with no clear D. The CDR3 is 16 amino acids. CDR1 is LGHDT, CDR2 YNNKEL, per germline (reference sequence). Between the trimmed V and J ends, which lost 3 bases and 4 bases, there was a span of 16 bases. The CDR3 sequence is CASSHSPNALYNEQFF. The CDR3 nucleotides are TGTGCCAGCAGCCATTCCCCAAATGCCCTATACAATGAGCAGTTCTTC.

This clonotype was detected ten times or more. The CDR3 region has the DNA TGCGCCAGCAGCGGAATGCGGGCTTCCCATGAGCAGTTCTTC. It codes for CASSGMRASHEQFF. The rearrangement links TRBV5-1 to TRBJ2-1; D may be TRBD2 (5 bases). The V end was cut by 4 bases, the J end by 8 bases, with 16 bases between. Germline loops: CDR1 SGHRS, CDR2 YFSETQ. The CDR3 runs 14 residues.

This clonotype was counted only a few times. The gene calls are TRBV14 and TRBJ2-5, with D possibly TRBD1 on 7 matching bases. There are 17 residues in the CDR3. Germline V gene data show CDR1 as SGHDN and CDR2 as FVKESK. With 0 bases removed from V and 1 base from J, the gap between germline ends came to 15 bases. In DNA form, the CDR3 reads TGTGCCAGCAGCCAAGATCCCCAGGGGGGCTTCCAAGAGACCCAGTACTTC. The encoded protein is CASSQDPQGGFQETQYF.

There are a few counts of this clonotype. This chain links TRBV27 with TRBJ2-3; possible D gene TRBD2, 6 bases. With 8 bases removed from V and 5 bases from J, the gap between germline ends came to 8 bases. CDR3 length equals 11 residues. The germline V gene has CDR1 MNHEY and CDR2 SMNVEV (reference sequence). In DNA, the CDR3 is TGTGCCAGCGACGGGGGAGATACGCAGTATTTT. It yields the protein CASDGGDTQYF.

In this sample, this clonotype turned up a few times. The rearrangement uses TRBV20-1 and TRBJ1-2; no firm D call. Germline V gene sequence: CDR1 DFQATT, CDR2 SNEGSKA (reference sequence). The CDR3 consists of 15 residues. Trimming stripped 7 bases from V and 1 base from J, with 19 bases between. In DNA, the CDR3 is TGCAGTGTTGCGTTAACAGAAACTTATAACTATGGCTACACCTTC. Translated: CSVALTETYNYGYTF.

This chain uses TRBV7-9 with TRBJ1-2; D is unclear. CDR3 length: 13 residues. Trimming pared 3 bases from V and 4 bases from J, leaving 9 bases between. Germline values: CDR1 SEHNR, CDR2 FQNEAQ (reference sequence). Here the CDR3 reads CASSFAGSYGYTF. CDR3 in DNA: TGTGCCAGCAGCTTCGCGGGTAGCTATGGCTACACCTTC.

This clonotype rates as medium-sized. The chain carries TRBV10-1 and TRBJ2-7; 8 positions agree with TRBD2. The trim removed 2 bases at V and 5 bases at J, leaving 5 bases unmatched. Germline V gives CDR1 WNHNN, CDR2 SYGVQD (reference sequence). This CDR3 is 14 amino acids long. CDR3 sequence: CASSESGSGDEQYF. The CDR3 DNA reads TGCGCCAGCAGTGAGAGCGGGAGCGGCGACGAGCAGTACTTC.

The gene calls are TRBV10-1 and TRBJ2-4, with 10 bases that match TRBD1. The CDR3 is 12 residues long. The V segment lost 8 bases and the J segment 7 bases; nucleotides outside the gene matches: 2. Germline CDR1 reads WNHNN; CDR2 reads SYGVQD (reference sequence). The CDR3 DNA sequence: TGCGCCAGCTGGGGACAGGGGAACATTCAGTACTTC. Amino acid sequence: CASWGQGNIQYF.

This clonotype was observed a handful of times. The V call is TRBV7-9, the J call TRBJ2-7; TRBD1 matches at 7 bases. The CDR3 spans 17 residues. The germline V gene encodes CDR1 SEHNR and CDR2 FQNEAQ (reference sequence). V lost 6 bases, J lost 3 bases, and 17 bases stayed unmatched. DNA for the CDR3: TGTGCCAGCAGGGGGGACGTAATCCAAGGGGGCTACTACGAGCAGTACTTC. This sequence encodes CASRGDVIQGGYYEQYF.